This T cell receptor (beta chain) was found in a study of monozygotic twins with inflammatory bowel disease. Study-wide results and caveats: With inverse Simpson as the measure, TCRbeta diversity was lower in IBD patients than in healthy co-twins.

The CDR3 has 13 amino acids. The germline CDR1 and CDR2 sequences are ENHRY and SYGVKD. No DNA is given; TCRdb re-called the 5' RACE reads and lists each CDR3 protein once. The sample yields some 150,000 distinct CDR3 sequences, of which the top ten take up 2% to 3%. Concerning this clonotype: The antigen is unknown.

The sequencing input was blood. The receptor's source is a human donor with ulcerative colitis or Crohn's disease, or a healthy co-twin of an affected twin (not recorded which). The chain has TRBV10-3 and TRBJ2-7; the TCRdb D gene call, TRBD2, has no DNA to confirm it. This chain's CDR3 is CAISESRGIEQYF.